This entry lists 10 T cell receptor beta chains sequenced from one sample in a study of Ad26.COV2.S vaccination and SARS-CoV-2 variants. Profiling relied on immunoSEQ multiplex PCR, and the TCRdb table lists in-frame clones only, not all of them. The data contain about 480,000 clones, roughly 85% of them singletons. The treatment: roughly 18 received Ad26.COV2.S at low or high dose, single or two shots; roughly five received placebo; per-sample allocation not given. The investigators took samples on day 63 after the first vaccine or placebo injection. Sequencing used peripheral blood, obtained in a trial of Ad26.COV2.S vaccine versus placebo. The source of these receptors is a person aged 18 to 65 who received the Ad26.COV2.S COVID-19 vaccine or a placebo.

The chain recombines TRBV28 with TRBJ2-4; 8 bases are a match to TRBD1. The trim removed 7 bases at V and 5 bases at J, leaving 7 bases unmatched. Germline V gene sequence: CDR1 MDHEN, CDR2 SYDVKM. This CDR3 is 14 amino acids long. The CDR3 loop reads CASIPGGRENIQYF. In nucleotides, the CDR3 is TGTGCCAGCATTCCAGGGGGCCGGGAAAACATTCAGTACTTC.

The chain joins TRBV29-1 to TRBJ2-7; maybe TRBD2 (7 bases). In germline, CDR1 is SQVTM, CDR2 ANQGSEA. Trimming shortened V by 6 bases and J by 5 bases, and 20 bases separated the two germline ends. The CDR3 is made up of 14 amino acids. The CDR3 DNA follows: TGCAGCGTGGGCCGGATTGGGGGGGGCAACGAGCAGTACTTC. This gives the protein CSVGRIGGGNEQYF.

This CDR3 is CASSLRGTHTDTQYF. Written as DNA, the CDR3 is TGCGCCAGCAGCTTGCGGGGGACTCACACAGATACGCAGTATTTT. J is TRBJ2-3 and V is TRBV5-1; a weak D match, TRBD2 (6 bases). Trimming took off 1 base at V and 2 bases at J, with 11 bases between the two ends. The CDR3 extends over 15 amino acids. In germline, CDR1 is SGHRS, CDR2 YFSETQ.

The V gene is TRBV29-1, the J gene TRBJ2-1; TRBD2 matches 7 bases. This CDR3 has 13 amino acids. Germline CDR1 SQVTM, CDR2 ANQGSEA. V lost 4 bases to trimming and J lost 8 bases; unmatched junction nucleotides: 8. The CDR3 DNA is TGCAGCGTTGCGGGGGGTGTTGGAGATGAGCAGTTCTTC. It yields the protein CSVAGGVGDEQFF.

The DNA for the CDR3 is TGTGCCAGCAGCTCAGATCCTCTTAATGAAAAACTGTTTTTT. The encoded protein is CASSSDPLNEKLFF. The genes are TRBV5-4 and TRBJ1-4; unclear D gene. Germline V CDR1 and CDR2: SGHNT, YYREEE (reference sequence). CDR3 length: 14 amino acids. The V end lost 3 bases, the J end lost 4 bases, and 10 bases lay between the germline ends.

The gene calls are TRBV30 and TRBJ2-6; D is possibly TRBD1 or TRBD2 (5 bases each). CDR3 size: 13 residues. The germline V gene has CDR1 GTSNPN and CDR2 SVGIG (reference sequence). V was pared by 7 bases and J by 2 bases, with 9 bases between. CDR3 in DNA: TGTGCCTTGGGGGTAGCTGGGGCCAACGTCCTGACTTTC. This sequence encodes CALGVAGANVLTF.

The genes are TRBV29-1 and TRBJ1-2; 8 positions match TRBD1. The CDR3 covers 13 residues. J was trimmed by 5 bases and V by 6 bases; bases with no gene match: 8. Germline lookup yields CDR1 SQVTM and CDR2 ANQGSEA. The DNA for the CDR3 is TGCAGCGTCGCGGGACAGGCCTCTTATGGCTACACCTTC. Its protein is CSVAGQASYGYTF.

The chain carries TRBV7-2 and TRBJ2-7; D uncertain. The V gene's germline CDR1 is SGHTA and CDR2 FQGNSA. The CDR3 consists of 13 residues. V lost 8 bases and J 2 bases, leaving 13 bases between the germline ends. The CDR3 spells CASSSPGPYEQYF. The DNA of the CDR3 is TGTGCCAGCTCTAGTCCCGGGCCCTACGAGCAGTACTTC. The whole variable domain, filled in from reference TRBV7-2 and TRBJ2-7, reads GAGVSQSPSNKVTEKGKDVELRCDPISGHTALYWYRQSLGQGLEFLIYFQGNSAPDKSGLPSDRFSAERTGGSVSTLTIQRTQQEDSAVYLCASSSPGPYEQYFGPGTRLTVT.

The J gene is TRBJ2-1, the V gene TRBV6-6; 13 bases are shared with TRBD2. CDR3 length: 17 amino acids. J was trimmed by 6 bases and V by 5 bases; bases with no gene match: 10. Germline V CDR1 and CDR2: MNHNY, SVGAGI (reference sequence). DNA for the CDR3: TGTGCCAGCAGTCGCGGACTAGCGGGGGTCCAGGGCAATGAGCAGTTCTTC. As protein: CASSRGLAGVQGNEQFF.

This clone was picked up a small number of times. The rearrangement links TRBV5-6 to TRBJ2-4; 8 nucleotides match TRBD2. Germline V gives CDR1 SGHDT, CDR2 YYEEEE. This CDR3 spans 18 amino acids. V lost 1 base, J lost 6 bases, and 15 bases stayed unmatched. The CDR3 DNA sequence: TGTGCCAGCAGCTTGAGTATTCTAGCGGGCCCCCGGGGAAACATTCAGTACTTC. Translating gives CASSLSILAGPRGNIQYF.